This T cell receptor beta chain was obtained from a study of blood T cell repertoires in COVID-19. At the level of the study: Sites across the United States, Italy and Spain contributed samples from acute and convalescent COVID-19. T cells, B-cell-depleted T cells, or PBMCs supplied cDNA or gDNA.

CDR3 length equals 13 residues. The V and J ends lost 5 bases and 3 bases respectively, with 10 bases between them. In germline, CDR1 is LGHNA, CDR2 YSLEER. Study processing details: Reference gene primer amplification yielded estimated nucleated cell counts. Method: immunoSEQ multiplex PCR; TCRdb's copy keeps in-frame clones and lacks some. The DNA gave D and trimming, while V, J and clone size come from that table. The top ten clones hold under 9% of a sample with a few hundred thousand clones, 70% to 90% of them seen once. Sequences were obtained from peripheral blood. The chain joins TRBV4-3 to TRBJ1-1, with a weak D call TRBD1 (6 bases). The clonotype comes from a woman between 65 and 79 years old with active or convalescent COVID-19. The DNA of the CDR3 is TGCGCCAGCAGCAAACAGGGTTACACTGAAGCTTTCTTT. The encoded protein is CASSKQGYTEAFF.